One sample yielded the 5 T cell receptor beta chains listed below, sequenced in a study of blood T cell repertoires in COVID-19. Profiled with immunoSEQ multiplex PCR; TCRdb holds only in-frame clones, not every one. The repertoire includes hundreds of thousands of clones, approximately 86% of them detected once, and roughly 2.4% sits in the top ten. What was sequenced was peripheral blood. The receptors originated from a woman aged 45-65 years who had recovered from COVID-19.

This clone has only one observation. J is TRBJ1-2 and V is TRBV6-5; 12 nucleotides align to TRBD1. Germline trimming cut 6 bases from V and 8 bases from J; bases unmatched to any gene: 1. This CDR3 is built from 12 residues. The germline gives CDR1 MNHEY, CDR2 SVGAGI. The CDR3: CASRGQGAGYTF. The CDR3, as DNA: TGTGCCAGCAGGGGACAGGGGGCCGGCTACACCTTC.

There are many counts of this clone. The chain carries TRBV3-1 (or the pseudogene TRBV3-2) and TRBJ2-7; 9 nucleotides align to TRBD1. Germline-derived CDR1 and CDR2 are LGHDT and YNNKEL (reference sequence). V shed 6 bases and J 7 bases; nucleotides not matched to a gene: 16. This CDR3 has 16 amino acids. Here the CDR3 reads CASRHMPGQGCWEQYF. The CDR3 bases are TGTGCCAGCAGACATATGCCGGGACAGGGATGTTGGGAGCAGTACTTC.

This rearrangement joins TRBV6-2 or TRBV6-3 to TRBJ2-1; D is perhaps TRBD2 (5 bases). Germline V gene data show CDR1 as MNHEY and CDR2 as SVGEGT. The V end was cut by 2 bases, the J end by 7 bases, with 9 bases between. This CDR3 has 13 amino acids. The CDR3 DNA reads as TGTGCCAGCAGTTACGGTGGAGGAAATGAGCAGTTCTTC. Its protein product is CASSYGGGNEQFF.

This clone came up once. This rearrangement joins TRBV6-6 to TRBJ2-1; 8 bases align to TRBD2. From germline, CDR1 is MNHNY and CDR2 SVGAGI (reference sequence). The CDR3 extends over 17 amino acids. The ends lost 5 bases at V and 8 bases at J; junction bases unmatched: 17. This CDR3 is CASSPLGAGAPGDEQFF. The CDR3 DNA is TGTGCCAGCAGTCCCCTGGGAGCGGGGGCCCCGGGGGATGAGCAGTTCTTC.

The genes are TRBV4-1 and TRBJ2-7; D is uncertain. The CDR3 loop spans 15 amino acids. Germline assignment: CDR1 MGHRA and CDR2 YSYEKL. V lost 1 base and J 1 base, leaving 11 bases between the germline ends. Written as DNA, the CDR3 is TGCGCCAGCAGCCAAGGAGTAATACAGTCCTACGAGCAGTACTTC. Amino acid sequence: CASSQGVIQSYEQYF.